These T cell receptor beta chains were read from a single sample in a study of T cells in Graves' hyperthyroidism and ophthalmopathy. Each CDR3 protein is one row after TCRdb ran MiXCR on the multiplex PCR reads. The sample contains around 490,000 distinct CDR3 sequences, about 20% of which appear only once. Sequencing was done on a sample of blood. The receptors come from a man aged 35-49 years with Graves' ophthalmopathy. Both conserved end residues are part of each CDR3. The D gene is left open where the match is weak. Size is omitted from some rows. Given values are once, few, many or a class for expanded clones.

j_call v_call d_call clone_size cdr3_nt cdr3_aa
TRBJ2-1 TRBV12-3/TRBV12-4 NA NA TGTGCCAGCAGCCAGCTGGGGATTGAGCAGTTCTTC CASSQLGIEQFF
TRBJ2-1 TRBV18 TRBD2 few TGTGCCAGCTCACCACAACCCCCTAGCGGACTACTCAATGAGCAGTTCTTC CASSPQPPSGLLNEQFF
TRBJ2-1 TRBV7-9 NA NA TGTGCTAGCAGCCACGGGAACTACAATGAGCAGTTCTTC CASSHGNYNEQFF
TRBJ2-1 TRBV28 TRBD2 few TGTGCCAGCAGAGCTACCGGGACTAGCGGGAGGGGTGGGCAGTTCTTC CASRATGTSGRGGQFF
TRBJ2-1 TRBV20-1 TRBD2 few TGCAGTGCCCCCCGAGCGGGAGGTGGAAACAATGAGCAGTTCTTC CSAPRAGGGNNEQFF
TRBJ2-4 TRBV9 NA few TGTGCCAGCAGCGTAGTTGGGGGGCCAGGAAACATTCAGTACTTC CASSVVGGPGNIQYF
TRBJ2-1 TRBV24-1 TRBD2 many TGTGCCACCAGTGACTTAGAGAGCGGACTAGCGGGAGCGAGCTCCTACAATGAGCAGTTCTTC CATSDLESGLAGASSYNEQFF
TRBJ1-1 TRBV7-8 TRBD1 few TGTGCCAGCAGCACAGGGGGCATTGGGAACACTGAAGCTTTCTTT CASSTGGIGNTEAFF
TRBJ2-3 TRBV24-1 NA few TGTGCCACCAGTGATTTCCCGGATACGCAGTATTTT CATSDFPDTQYF
TRBJ2-5 TRBV6-1 TRBD2 NA TGTGCCAGCAGTGAAGCGGGGGGGACTCAAGAGACCCAGTACTTC CASSEAGGTQETQYF
TRBJ1-1 TRBV5-1 NA NA TGCGCCAGCAGCTTGTGGGGGGCATCGACAAACACTGAAGCTTTCTTT CASSLWGASTNTEAFF
TRBJ1-2 TRBV2 NA many TGTGCCAGCAGTGATAAGGACCGAAGACTCTATGGCTACACCTTC CASSDKDRRLYGYTF